This T cell receptor beta chain was sequenced in a study of T cells in Graves' hyperthyroidism and ophthalmopathy. Newly diagnosed patients aged 18 to 65 had hyperthyroidism of under 2 months' duration. Researchers amplified the TCR beta CDR3 regions from RNA transcripts. HTBI primers were the set used in a first-round RT-PCR of the TCR CDR3. TCRdb reanalysed the multiplex PCR reads using MiXCR and keeps one entry per CDR3 protein. Of just under 750,000 distinct CDR3 sequences in the sample, about 35% are singletons; the top ten hold 30% to 40%. The ends lost 3 bases at V and 3 bases at J; junction bases unmatched: 5. Germline V CDR1 and CDR2: SEHNR, FQNEAQ (reference sequence). The CDR3 covers 15 residues.

This receptor was obtained from a woman aged 35 to 49 with Graves' hyperthyroidism. V usage is TRBV7-9 and J usage is TRBJ1-2, with TRBD1 matching 9 bases. The specimen sequenced was blood. CDR3 loop: CASSFSGQGHYGYTF. CDR3 nucleotide sequence: TGTGCCAGCAGCTTTTCCGGACAGGGGCACTATGGCTACACCTTC.